The present T cell receptor (beta chain) was sequenced within a study of blood T cell repertoires in COVID-19. Study summary: Sources were T cells, B-cell-depleted T cells, or PBMCs; the material itself was cDNA or gDNA.

Trimming removed 0 bases at V and 2 bases at J, with 7 bases between. The V gene's germline CDR1 is SGHTA and CDR2 FQGNSA. The CDR3 totals 15 residues. Produced via immunoSEQ multiplex PCR; TCRdb's table is partial and in-frame only. In the table there are 200,000 to 250,000 clones, around 84% of which are singletons. This receptor was taken from an elderly woman with active or convalescent COVID-19. The rearrangement links TRBV7-2 to TRBJ2-2; D remains unclear. The source material was peripheral blood. The CDR3 here is CASSLARHNTGELFF. The CDR3 coding sequence is TGTGCCAGCAGCTTAGCGCGCCATAACACCGGGGAGCTGTTTTTT.